A selection of T cell receptor beta chains follows, all from one sample in a study of beta chain features in type 1 diabetes. Only in-frame clones appear in the TCRdb table, and some are missing; sequencing was by immunoSEQ multiplex PCR. The sample contains around 500,000 clones, about an eighth of which appear only once. Sequenced input: naive CD4+ T cells from blood. Source of these receptors: a woman between 18 and 29 years old in good health. Each CDR3 is given with its conserved first and last residue. The order of the fields is D gene, V gene, J gene, clone size, CDR3 protein, CDR3 DNA. D genes are given only for firm matches. A clone size is listed for some rows: how often the clone was seen (once, few, many), or a class if it is expanded.

D gene: .
V gene: TRBV7-2
J gene: TRBJ2-7
clone size: few
CDR3 protein: CASSLGPNEQYF
CDR3 DNA: TGTGCCAGCAGCTTAGGACCCAACGAGCAGTACTTC

D gene: TRBD1
V gene: TRBV4-2
J gene: TRBJ1-6
clone size: few
CDR3 protein: CASSQDGGDRVRPLHF
CDR3 DNA: TGTGCCAGCAGCCAAGATGGGGGGGACAGGGTGCGTCCCCTCCACTTT

D gene: .
V gene: TRBV9
J gene: TRBJ1-1
clone size: .
CDR3 protein: CASSPGQPMNTEAFF
CDR3 DNA: TGTGCCAGCAGCCCAGGACAGCCAATGAACACTGAAGCTTTCTTT

D gene: .
V gene: TRBV11-2
J gene: TRBJ2-3
clone size: few
CDR3 protein: CASSWASTGRHRDTQYF
CDR3 DNA: TGTGCCAGCAGCTGGGCATCCACGGGGCGACACAGAGATACGCAGTATTTT

D gene: .
V gene: TRBV29-1
J gene: TRBJ1-3
clone size: few
CDR3 protein: CSAQQGKGNTIYF
CDR3 DNA: TGCAGCGCCCAACAGGGAAAGGGAAACACCATATATTTT

D gene: TRBD1
V gene: TRBV29-1
J gene: TRBJ2-5
clone size: .
CDR3 protein: CSLGQGSETQYF
CDR3 DNA: TGCAGCCTCGGACAGGGTAGTGAGACCCAGTACTTC

D gene: .
V gene: TRBV20-1
J gene: TRBJ2-3
clone size: few
CDR3 protein: CSARMGVTQYF
CDR3 DNA: TGCAGTGCTCGCATGGGGGTTACGCAGTATTTT

D gene: .
V gene: TRBV9
J gene: TRBJ1-2
clone size: .
CDR3 protein: CASSGKGSYGYTF
CDR3 DNA: TGTGCCAGCAGCGGTAAGGGATCCTATGGCTACACCTTC

D gene: .
V gene: TRBV19
J gene: TRBJ2-7
clone size: .
CDR3 protein: CASSGDERSSYEQYF
CDR3 DNA: TGTGCCAGTAGTGGCGACGAAAGAAGCTCCTACGAGCAGTACTTC

D gene: .
V gene: TRBV30
J gene: TRBJ2-5
clone size: few
CDR3 protein: CAWSVNRGETQYF
CDR3 DNA: TGTGCCTGGAGTGTTAATCGGGGGGAGACCCAGTACTTC

D gene: TRBD1
V gene: TRBV5-1
J gene: TRBJ2-7
clone size: few
CDR3 protein: CASSLQPGQGIYEQYF
CDR3 DNA: TGCGCCAGCAGCTTACAGCCGGGACAGGGGATCTACGAGCAGTACTTC

D gene: .
V gene: TRBV29-1
J gene: TRBJ2-2
clone size: .
CDR3 protein: CSVEEGKTAYTGELFF
CDR3 DNA: TGCAGCGTTGAAGAGGGTAAAACAGCCTACACCGGGGAGCTGTTTTTT

D gene: .
V gene: TRBV5-1
J gene: TRBJ2-5
clone size: .
CDR3 protein: CASSLTSYETQYF
CDR3 DNA: TGCGCCAGCAGCTTGACTAGCTATGAGACCCAGTACTTC

D gene: .
V gene: TRBV28
J gene: TRBJ2-6
clone size: few
CDR3 protein: CASSLTGTGANVLTF
CDR3 DNA: TGTGCCAGCAGTTTAACAGGCACTGGGGCCAACGTCCTGACTTTC

D gene: .
V gene: TRBV2
J gene: TRBJ2-4
clone size: few
CDR3 protein: CASSDGSNPKNIQYF
CDR3 DNA: TGTGCCAGCAGTGATGGGTCCAACCCAAAAAACATTCAGTACTTC

D gene: TRBD1
V gene: TRBV29-1
J gene: TRBJ1-2
clone size: .
CDR3 protein: CSRIDMLGQGEGYTF
CDR3 DNA: TGCAGCCGGATCGATATGCTGGGACAGGGGGAAGGCTACACCTTC

D gene: TRBD1
V gene: TRBV29-1
J gene: TRBJ2-5
clone size: few
CDR3 protein: CSGRTGQETQYF
CDR3 DNA: TGCAGCGGGCGGACAGGGCAAGAGACCCAGTACTTC

D gene: TRBD1
V gene: TRBV5-1
J gene: TRBJ2-1
clone size: few
CDR3 protein: CASSRKTGMRLNEQFF
CDR3 DNA: TGCGCCAGCAGCAGAAAGACAGGGATGAGGCTCAATGAGCAGTTCTTC

D gene: TRBD2
V gene: TRBV4-3
J gene: TRBJ2-1
clone size: .
CDR3 protein: CASSHHSGYYNEQFF
CDR3 DNA: TGCGCCAGCAGCCATCATAGCGGGTATTACAATGAGCAGTTCTTC

D gene: TRBD2
V gene: TRBV6-1
J gene: TRBJ2-3
clone size: .
CDR3 protein: CASRPGLAGTDTQYF
CDR3 DNA: TGTGCCAGCAGGCCTGGACTAGCGGGCACAGATACGCAGTATTTT

D gene: .
V gene: TRBV6-5
J gene: TRBJ2-5
clone size: .
CDR3 protein: CASRRVQGTQYF
CDR3 DNA: TGTGCCAGCAGACGGGTCCAAGGGACCCAGTACTTC

D gene: .
V gene: TRBV4-1
J gene: TRBJ1-5
clone size: few
CDR3 protein: CASSPTASGWGQPQHF
CDR3 DNA: TGCGCCAGCAGCCCGACAGCCTCGGGATGGGGTCAGCCCCAGCATTTT

D gene: TRBD2
V gene: TRBV18
J gene: TRBJ2-1
clone size: .
CDR3 protein: CASSPSSGVYNEQFF
CDR3 DNA: TGTGCCAGCTCACCATCTAGCGGGGTGTACAATGAGCAGTTCTTC

D gene: .
V gene: TRBV18
J gene: TRBJ1-1
clone size: few
CDR3 protein: CASSPWGNTEAFF
CDR3 DNA: TGTGCCAGCTCACCATGGGGGAACACTGAAGCTTTCTTT

D gene: TRBD1
V gene: TRBV7-8
J gene: TRBJ2-3
clone size: few
CDR3 protein: CASTRDRLAWADTQYF
CDR3 DNA: TGTGCCAGTACCCGGGACAGGTTGGCCTGGGCAGATACGCAGTATTTT

D gene: .
V gene: TRBV18
J gene: TRBJ2-5
clone size: few
CDR3 protein: CASSRWGRSQETQYF
CDR3 DNA: TGTGCCAGCTCACGCTGGGGCAGGAGCCAAGAGACCCAGTACTTC

D gene: .
V gene: TRBV7-3
J gene: TRBJ2-1
clone size: few
CDR3 protein: CASSLIGDEQFF
CDR3 DNA: TGTGCCAGCAGCTTAATAGGGGATGAGCAGTTCTTC

D gene: TRBD1
V gene: TRBV27
J gene: TRBJ1-2
clone size: .
CDR3 protein: CASSLRTGANYGYTF
CDR3 DNA: TGTGCCAGCAGTCTACGGACAGGGGCTAACTATGGCTACACCTTC

D gene: .
V gene: TRBV4-1
J gene: TRBJ2-5
clone size: .
CDR3 protein: CASSRGLRGREETQYF
CDR3 DNA: TGCGCCAGCAGCCGCGGTTTGAGAGGTCGGGAGGAGACCCAGTACTTC

D gene: TRBD1
V gene: TRBV7-2
J gene: TRBJ2-5
clone size: few
CDR3 protein: CASSRTGGAQETQYF
CDR3 DNA: TGTGCCAGCAGCAGGACAGGGGGCGCACAAGAGACCCAGTACTTC

D gene: .
V gene: TRBV5-4
J gene: TRBJ2-5
clone size: .
CDR3 protein: CASSFQRQETQYF
CDR3 DNA: TGTGCCAGCAGCTTTCAGCGGCAAGAGACCCAGTACTTC

D gene: .
V gene: TRBV5-1
J gene: TRBJ2-1
clone size: few
CDR3 protein: CASEPQGVSYNEQFF
CDR3 DNA: TGCGCCAGTGAGCCACAGGGCGTTTCCTACAATGAGCAGTTCTTC

D gene: TRBD1
V gene: TRBV9
J gene: TRBJ2-5
clone size: few
CDR3 protein: CASSVGTGGGETQYF
CDR3 DNA: TGTGCCAGCAGTGTTGGGACAGGGGGCGGAGAGACCCAGTACTTC

D gene: .
V gene: TRBV20-1
J gene: TRBJ1-5
clone size: .
CDR3 protein: CSARAKIQHF
CDR3 DNA: TGCAGTGCTAGAGCAAAAATCCAGCATTTT

D gene: .
V gene: TRBV20-1
J gene: TRBJ1-1
clone size: .
CDR3 protein: CSVPNRAEAFF
CDR3 DNA: TGCAGTGTACCGAATAGAGCTGAAGCTTTCTTT

D gene: .
V gene: TRBV2
J gene: TRBJ2-1
clone size: .
CDR3 protein: CASRRVHEQFF
CDR3 DNA: TGTGCCAGCAGGAGGGTCCATGAGCAGTTCTTC

D gene: TRBD1
V gene: TRBV5-1
J gene: TRBJ2-3
clone size: .
CDR3 protein: CASSLASSGQGTDTQYF
CDR3 DNA: TGCGCCAGCAGCTTGGCCTCTTCGGGACAGGGCACAGATACGCAGTATTTT